This T cell receptor (beta chain) was sequenced in a study of cytomegalovirus exposure and HLA in healthy donors (dated by TCRdb to between 2016 and 2019). Looking at the study overall: In an earlier analysis of several hundred of the donors, approximately 300 Gb of sequence data and roughly 100 million unique TCR beta sequences from 180 million or so T cells were reported. An early release that covered several hundred HLA-typed donors contained around 330 gigabases of sequencing data and tens of millions of unique TCR sequences. Of the 350 to 400 genotyped donors, over 70% fell in the genetic ancestry cluster associated with self-reported Caucasian donors. The study aimed to test whether cataloging public T cell receptors could reveal signatures of past pathogen exposure. The T cell repertoires of 666 subjects were profiled by immunosequencing and related to cytomegalovirus serostatus. Along with the approximately 620-subject first cohort, a separate validation cohort of some 130 different subjects was used. To predict cytomegalovirus infection status, the study brought together high-throughput TCR immunosequencing, statistical association of individual TCRs with disease status, and machine learning. A later analysis re-analyzed previously published TCR beta repertoires from 666 donors and added high-resolution HLA genotyping to study TCR occurrence patterns. Rather than using new phenotypic data, the later analysis identified candidate immune exposures from TCR beta sequences and from how often those sequences occurred across donors. In an earlier analysis of 587 of the donors, high-throughput TCR beta sequencing was used to judge whether each TCR beta V gene segment behaved as functional or pseudogenic. Donor age, sex, ethnicity and CMV serostatus were compiled alongside the repertoire data. In a later genetic analysis, genome-wide SNP genotypes for about 65% of the roughly 670 donors were used, and that subset was treated as a discovery cohort. All discovery cohort repertoires had been generated using a single sequencing platform. Class I and class II HLA loci were covered by the typing at four-digit resolution. The number of donors typed differed by locus, with about 629-630 for A, B, C, DRB1 and DQB1, around 560 for DQA1, 600 to 610 for DPA1, and some 450 for DPB1. Four to six DR-DQ haplotypes were handled as single units for association and clustering, since linkage in the cohort was strong. Among almost 400 genotyped donors of the cohort, an average of approximately 240,000 unique TCR beta nucleotide sequences were sequenced per donor, around 20% of them non-productive. What the study reported, not specific to this receptor: Roughly uniform sequencing depth across donors was assumed in presence/absence analyses, although this assumption may not hold. The cohort was sequenced for TCR beta chains only, and without alpha or paired-chain data the features that could be detected were limited. The sequencing pipeline was judged likely to have produced a cluster of highly shared sequence variants as a technical artifact. In both the original and validation cohorts, the classifier was reported to diagnose cytomegalovirus status with high specificity and sensitivity. CMV serostatus was the only immune exposure information available for the cohort. The study listed over 150 TCR beta chains as associated with cytomegalovirus. Several of the top co-occurrence clusters appeared to be linked to parvovirus B19, influenza, CMV and Epstein-Barr virus, according to a later analysis. Correlated functional status among segregating V segments might be attributable to linkage disequilibrium, but an unknown experimental factor could not be ruled out. In a later analysis, some 17,000 TCR beta sequences were associated with specific HLA alleles at a false discovery rate of 0.05. According to a later genetic analysis, donors in an Asian-associated ancestry cluster had fewer N-insertions in productive TCRs than the roughly 700-donor mean. A later analysis found that most CMV-associated TCR beta chains appeared HLA-restricted, with HLA associations seemingly driven largely by CMV exposure. Assigning TCR associations to individual alleles was difficult when HLA alleles, especially DR and DQ, strongly co-occurred. Broadly in line with IMGT annotations, most TCR beta V segments showed up in productive rearrangements about 90% or about 30% of the time in an earlier analysis of several hundred of the donors. HLA typing was unavailable for some donors at each locus, so association tests used only the typed subset. A further reported finding was that TCR beta sequences accurately predicted the HLA-A and HLA-B alleles for most subjects in the first cohort. Most TCR sequences were seen in very few donors, while some public TCRs were found in many individuals. Because the 87-base-pair reads could not distinguish some IMGT-functional V segments, including TRBV6-2 and TRBV6-3, those segments were excluded. In a later analysis, the rate of TCR association differed among HLA loci, with DRB1 alleles having the most associated TCRs and HLA-C alleles having the fewest. V-gene and J-gene trimming of TCR beta chains was associated with a missense DCLRE1C variant in a later genetic analysis, and the association was replicated in an independent cohort. Compared with equally common non-associated chains, HLA-associated TCR beta chains in a later analysis were more clonally expanded and had lower generation probabilities. A few of the identified cytomegalovirus-associated TCR beta chains were confirmed in vitro to be specific for cytomegalovirus antigens. Because counts were too low, about 15 rarely observed V segments, including chromosome 9 orphons, were left out of the earlier analysis of a few hundred of the donors. It was suggested by the authors that the approach could potentially be generalized to other disease states and immunological phenotypes.

In total, approximately 690 healthy bone marrow donors made up the cohort. At the time of sampling, all cohort members were nominally healthy, though unrecorded immune exposures were likely present. The donor tested CMV seropositive, placing the donor among the 289 seropositive members of the cohort. Every donor gave a peripheral blood sample, and the peripheral blood mononuclear cells from that sample were used for TCR beta sequencing. Genomic DNA extraction from the blood cell samples was performed with the Qiagen DNeasy Blood Extraction Kit. About this clone itself: Which antigen it targets is not known. Per-base qualities were not stored, and no clone one base away is much larger.

The library was obtained by the immunoSEQ multiplex PCR assay. A mixture of 60 forward primers for TCR Vbeta segments and 13 reverse primers for TCR Jbeta segments was used in the multiplex PCR. A multiplex PCR assay on genomic DNA amplified the CDR3 region of rearranged TCR beta genes. On the Illumina HiSeq System, the amplified TCR beta libraries were sequenced as 87-base-pair reads. The original methods were these. In a later analysis, approximately 74 million unique TCR beta chains were counted across the approximately 670 repertoires, and roughly 10 million of these chains were shared by at least two donors. Raw reads were error-corrected and collapsed into unique sequences by a nearest-neighbor algorithm in which closely related sequences were merged to remove PCR and sequencing errors. V, D and J gene segments were assigned by aligning CDR3 sequences to IMGT reference sequences. Each retained sequence needed at least a six-nucleotide match to both a V gene segment and a J gene segment. A rearrangement was called productive if the CDR3 had no stop codons and remained in frame with V and J, and every other rearrangement was called non-productive. CDR3 was defined by IMGT convention, running from the second conserved V-encoded cysteine to the conserved J-encoded phenylalanine. In an earlier analysis of some 550 of the donors, sequences lacking an unambiguous match to a single V gene segment were excluded. An earlier analysis of a few hundred of the donors called V segments functional above 56.7% productive rearrangements and segregating when the between-donor standard deviation exceeded 5%. A statistical classification framework was developed to diagnose cytomegalovirus status using the catalog of TCR beta chain sequences. In a later analysis, V and J genes were assigned by comparing TCR nucleotide sequences against IMGT/GENE-DB human TR gene sequences. A later analysis assigned CDR3 sequences and most-parsimonious VDJ recombination scenarios with the TCRdist pipeline. In a later analysis, each TCR beta chain was defined by its CDR3 amino acid sequence together with its V-gene family, and reads without a unique V-gene family were excluded. As a way to deal with suspected cross-contamination and a sequencing artifact, a later analysis dropped 500 to 700 nucleotide sequences that were highly shared and had low generation probability. In a later analysis, a clonal expansion index was calculated for each public chain from normalized within-repertoire ranks of inferred template counts. In a later analysis, generation probabilities were computed using a VDJ recombination model fitted to out-of-frame rearrangements, and the results were checked against IGoR. A later analysis scored TCR-TCR, TCR-HLA and TCR-CMV co-occurrence with hypergeometric tests, applying a repertoire-size bias correction to TCR pairs. In a later analysis, false discovery rates were estimated by permuting HLA or CMV assignments 20 times. In a later analysis, co-occurring TCRs were grouped with DBSCAN, and TCRdist sequence similarity was added when clustering was performed within HLA-allele-positive subsets. Repertoires with fewer than 30,000 or more than 120,000 public chains were left out of co-occurrence clustering, as were five repertoires with anomalous nucleotide sharing. TCRdb took this table from immuneACCESS and kept in-frame rearrangements with V and J called. Such tables lack part of the clones; where checked against another copy, unresolved V genes explain under half of the gap, and the rest is unexplained. V and J calls and clone size are copied from that table; D and trimming were computed from the DNA. A total of roughly 240,000 clones appear in this sample, 82% of them only once. The ten biggest clones cover around 5.4% of the sample.

Counted from cysteine to phenylalanine, this CDR3 has 15 amino acids. The retained sequence is limited to the CDR3, 45 bases, with the frame set at the first base. From V the trimming removes 1 base and from J it removes 5 bases, while the gene matches leave 3 bases of the junction unaccounted for. CDR1 and CDR2 are drawn from the germline V gene: SGHDT, YYEEEE. This receptor chain uses TRBV5-6 and TRBJ1-5, and 10 bases in between align with TRBD1. This clonotype originated in a woman in her 40s in good health and CMV-seropositive. The sequenced sample was PBMCs. The CDR3 protein sequence reads: CASSLTGTGDQPQHF. Read as DNA, the sequence is TGTGCCAGCAGCTTGACCGGGACAGGGGATCAGCCCCAGCATTTT.